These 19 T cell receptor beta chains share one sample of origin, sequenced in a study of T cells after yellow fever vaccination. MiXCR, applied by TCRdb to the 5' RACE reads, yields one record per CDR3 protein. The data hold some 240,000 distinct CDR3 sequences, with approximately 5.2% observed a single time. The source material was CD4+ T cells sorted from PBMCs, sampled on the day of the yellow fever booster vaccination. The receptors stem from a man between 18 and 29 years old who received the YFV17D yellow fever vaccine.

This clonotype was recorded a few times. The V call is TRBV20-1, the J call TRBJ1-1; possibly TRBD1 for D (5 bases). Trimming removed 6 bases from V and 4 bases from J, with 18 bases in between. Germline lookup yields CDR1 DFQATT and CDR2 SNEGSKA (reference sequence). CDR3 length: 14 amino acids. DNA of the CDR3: TGCAGTGCAACACGGGACGCTGGGTCCACTGAAGCTTTCTTT. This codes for CSATRDAGSTEAFF.

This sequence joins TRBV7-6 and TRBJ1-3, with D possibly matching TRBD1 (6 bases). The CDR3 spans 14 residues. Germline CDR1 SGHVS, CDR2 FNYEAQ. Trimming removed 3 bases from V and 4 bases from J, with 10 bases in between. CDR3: CASSFSGAGNTIYF. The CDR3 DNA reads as TGTGCCAGCAGCTTCTCAGGGGCCGGAAACACCATATATTTT.

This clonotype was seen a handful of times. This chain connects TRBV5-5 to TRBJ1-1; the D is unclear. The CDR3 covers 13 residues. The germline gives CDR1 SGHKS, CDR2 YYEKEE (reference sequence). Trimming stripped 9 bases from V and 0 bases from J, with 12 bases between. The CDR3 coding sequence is TGTGCCACACCCACGGGATTGAACACTGAAGCTTTCTTT. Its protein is CATPTGLNTEAFF.

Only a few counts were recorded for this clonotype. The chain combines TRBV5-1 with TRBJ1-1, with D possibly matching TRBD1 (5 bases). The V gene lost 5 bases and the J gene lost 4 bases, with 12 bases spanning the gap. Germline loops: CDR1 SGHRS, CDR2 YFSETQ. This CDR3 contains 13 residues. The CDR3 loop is CASRGVWGTEAFF. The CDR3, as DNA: TGCGCCAGCAGGGGGGTTTGGGGCACTGAAGCTTTCTTT.

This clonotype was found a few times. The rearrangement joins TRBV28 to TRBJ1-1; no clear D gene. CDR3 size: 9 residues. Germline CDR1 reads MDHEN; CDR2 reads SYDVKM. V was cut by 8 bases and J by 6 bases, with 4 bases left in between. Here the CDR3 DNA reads TGTGCCAGCCGCCCTGAAGCTTTCTTT. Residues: CASRPEAFF.

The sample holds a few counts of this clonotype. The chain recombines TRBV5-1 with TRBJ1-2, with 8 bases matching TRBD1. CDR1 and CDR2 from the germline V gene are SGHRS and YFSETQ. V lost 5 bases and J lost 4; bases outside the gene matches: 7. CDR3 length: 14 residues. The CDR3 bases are TGCGCCAGCAGTACGGGACAGGACCTCTATGGCTACACCTTC. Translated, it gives CASSTGQDLYGYTF. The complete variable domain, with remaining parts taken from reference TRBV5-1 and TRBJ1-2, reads KAGVTQTPRYLIKTRGQQVTLSCSPISGHRSVSWYQQTPGQGLQFLFEYFSETQRNKGNFPGRFSGRQFSNSRSEMNVSTLELGDSALYLCASSTGQDLYGYTFGSGTRLTVV.

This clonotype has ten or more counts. CDR3 coding DNA: TGTGCCAGCAGTTTAGGGGGTCAGCCCCAGCATTTT. It is translated as CASSLGGQPQHF. The chain employs TRBV12-3 or TRBV12-4 and TRBJ1-5, with D unclear. CDR3 length: 12 amino acids. Trimming cost V 1 base and J 6 bases, with 4 bases left between them.

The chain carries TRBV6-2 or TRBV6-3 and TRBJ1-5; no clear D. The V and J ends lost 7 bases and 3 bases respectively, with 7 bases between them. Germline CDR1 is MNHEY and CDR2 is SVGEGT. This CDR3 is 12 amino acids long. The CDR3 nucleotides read TGTGCCAGCAATGACTTCAATCAGCCCCAGCATTTT. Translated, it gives CASNDFNQPQHF.

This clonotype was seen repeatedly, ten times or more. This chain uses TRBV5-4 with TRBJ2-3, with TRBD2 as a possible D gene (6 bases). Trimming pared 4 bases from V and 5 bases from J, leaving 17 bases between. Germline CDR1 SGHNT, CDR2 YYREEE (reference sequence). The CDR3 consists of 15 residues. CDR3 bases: TGTGCCAGCAGCCACGACAATAGCGGTCTAGATACGCAGTATTTT. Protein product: CASSHDNSGLDTQYF.

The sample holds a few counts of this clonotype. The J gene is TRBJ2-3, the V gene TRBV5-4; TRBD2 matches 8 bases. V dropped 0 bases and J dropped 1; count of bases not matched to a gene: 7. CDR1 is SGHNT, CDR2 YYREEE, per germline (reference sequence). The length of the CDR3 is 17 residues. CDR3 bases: TGTGCCAGCAGCTTGGGGACCACAGCGGGGGGCACAGATACGCAGTATTTT. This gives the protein CASSLGTTAGGTDTQYF. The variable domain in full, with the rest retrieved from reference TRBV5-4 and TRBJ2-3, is ETGVTQSPTHLIKTRGQQVTLRCSSQSGHNTVSWYQQALGQGPQFIFQYYREEENGRGNFPPRFSGLQFPNYSSELNVNALELDDSALYLCASSLGTTAGGTDTQYFGPGTRLTVL.

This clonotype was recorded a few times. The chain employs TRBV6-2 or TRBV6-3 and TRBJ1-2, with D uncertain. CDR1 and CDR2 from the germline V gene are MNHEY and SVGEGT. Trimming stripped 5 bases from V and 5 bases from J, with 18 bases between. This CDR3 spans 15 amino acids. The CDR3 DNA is TGTGCCAGCAGTCCTACCGGAACCCCGAGGTATGGCTACACCTTC. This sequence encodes CASSPTGTPRYGYTF.

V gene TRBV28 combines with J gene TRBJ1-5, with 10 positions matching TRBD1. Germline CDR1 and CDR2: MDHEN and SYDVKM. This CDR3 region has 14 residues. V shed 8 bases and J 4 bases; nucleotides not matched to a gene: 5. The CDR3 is CASGPGQGNQPQHF. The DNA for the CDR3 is TGTGCCAGCGGACCGGGACAGGGGAATCAGCCCCAGCATTTT.

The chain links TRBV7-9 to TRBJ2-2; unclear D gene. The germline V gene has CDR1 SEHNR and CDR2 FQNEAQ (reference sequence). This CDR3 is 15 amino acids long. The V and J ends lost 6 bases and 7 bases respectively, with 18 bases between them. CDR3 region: CASRARSTLFGELFF. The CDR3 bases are TGTGCCAGCAGGGCTAGGTCCACCTTGTTCGGGGAGCTGTTTTTT.

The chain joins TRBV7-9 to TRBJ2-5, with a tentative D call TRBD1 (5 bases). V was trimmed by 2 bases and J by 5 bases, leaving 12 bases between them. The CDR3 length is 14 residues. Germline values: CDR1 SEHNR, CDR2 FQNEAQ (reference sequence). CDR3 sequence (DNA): TGTGCCAGCAGCTTATTTCTAGGGGTGGAGACCCAGTACTTC. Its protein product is CASSLFLGVETQYF.

CDR3 amino acids: CASSPIDERNYGYTF. CDR3 nucleotide sequence: TGTGCCAGCAGCCCCATAGACGAAAGAAACTATGGCTACACCTTC. The chain uses TRBV3-1 and TRBJ1-2; no firm D call. V lost 4 bases, J lost 2 bases, and 14 bases lay in between. CDR3 length equals 15 residues. From germline, CDR1 is LGHDT and CDR2 YNNKEL (reference sequence). Full variable domain (remainder filled in from reference TRBV3-1 and TRBJ1-2): DTAVSQTPKYLVTQMGNDKSIKCEQNLGHDTMYWYKQDSKKFLKIMFSYNNKELIINETVPNRFSPKSPDKAHLNLHINSLELGDSAVYFCASSPIDERNYGYTFGSGTRLTVV.

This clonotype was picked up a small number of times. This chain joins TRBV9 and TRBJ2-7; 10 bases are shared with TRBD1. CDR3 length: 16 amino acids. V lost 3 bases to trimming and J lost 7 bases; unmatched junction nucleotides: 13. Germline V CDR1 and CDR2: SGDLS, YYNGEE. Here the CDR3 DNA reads TGTGCCAGCAGCGCGGCTAGGACAGGGGGACATCAAGAGCAGTACGTC. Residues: CASSAARTGGHQEQYV.

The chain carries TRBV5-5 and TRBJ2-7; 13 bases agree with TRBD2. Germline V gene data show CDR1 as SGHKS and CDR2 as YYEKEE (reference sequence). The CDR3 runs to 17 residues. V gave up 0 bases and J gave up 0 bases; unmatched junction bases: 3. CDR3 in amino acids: CASSLALAGGSSYEQYV. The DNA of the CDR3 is TGTGCCAGCAGCTTGGCACTAGCGGGGGGGAGCTCCTACGAGCAGTACGTC.

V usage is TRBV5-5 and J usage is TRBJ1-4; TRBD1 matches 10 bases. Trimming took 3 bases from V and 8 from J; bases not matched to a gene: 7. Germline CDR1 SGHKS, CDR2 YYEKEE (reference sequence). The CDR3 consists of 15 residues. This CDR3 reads CASSSPGQGNEKLFF. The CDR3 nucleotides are TGTGCCAGCAGCTCACCGGGACAGGGGAACGAAAAACTGTTTTTT.

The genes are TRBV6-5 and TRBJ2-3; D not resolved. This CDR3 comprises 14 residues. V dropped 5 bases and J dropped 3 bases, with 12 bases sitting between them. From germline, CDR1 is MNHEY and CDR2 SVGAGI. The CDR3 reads CASSTRRKTDTQYF. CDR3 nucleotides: TGTGCCAGCAGTACCAGAAGGAAGACAGATACGCAGTATTTT.